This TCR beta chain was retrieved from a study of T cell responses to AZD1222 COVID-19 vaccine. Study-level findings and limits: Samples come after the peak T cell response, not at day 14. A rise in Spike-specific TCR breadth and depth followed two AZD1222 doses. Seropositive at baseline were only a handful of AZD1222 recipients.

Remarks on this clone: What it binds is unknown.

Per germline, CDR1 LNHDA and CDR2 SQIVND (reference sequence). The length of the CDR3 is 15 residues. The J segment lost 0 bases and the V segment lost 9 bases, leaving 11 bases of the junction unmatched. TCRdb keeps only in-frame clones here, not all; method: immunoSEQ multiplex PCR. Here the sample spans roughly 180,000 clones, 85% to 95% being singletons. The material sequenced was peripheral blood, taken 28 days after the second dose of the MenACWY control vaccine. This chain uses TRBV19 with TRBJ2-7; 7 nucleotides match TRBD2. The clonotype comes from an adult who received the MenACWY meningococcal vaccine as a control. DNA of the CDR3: TGTGCCAGCAGGATTACTAGCGTGAGCTCCTACGAGCAGTACTTC. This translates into CASRITSVSSYEQYF.